The 30 T cell receptor beta chains below come from one sample, sequenced in a study of CD8+CD57+ T cells in acquired aplastic anemia. Sequencing was done on patients that had shown CD8+CD57+ cell expansion by flow cytometry. Genomic DNA acted as the template from which TCR beta VDJ combination and CDR3 sequence profiling were carried out. From the reads, TCRdb called clonotypes with MiXCR, one entry per CDR3 protein. The repertoire includes 260,000 or so distinct CDR3 sequences, roughly 82% of them detected once, and less than 50% sits in the top ten. The source material was sorted CD4+, CD8+, or CD8+CD57+ T cells (not recorded which) from PBMCs. Source of these receptors: a human donor with aplastic anemia.

Comment on this clonotype: The junction shows a germline mismatch at one end, possibly a read error. V and J are TRBV7-9 and TRBJ2-5, with D possibly matching TRBD2 (5 bases). In germline, CDR1 is SEHNR, CDR2 FQNEAQ (reference sequence). This CDR3 contains 14 residues. CDR3 sequence reads: CASSCQSSQGSEEF. CDR3 nucleotide sequence: TGTGCCAGCAGCTGTCAAAGCAGCCAAGGGAGCGAGGAGTTC.

A note on this clonotype: The junction departs from germline at one end; a sequencing error may be responsible. The gene calls are TRBV5-1 and TRBJ2-5; 8 bases fit TRBD1. The V gene's germline CDR1 is SGHRS and CDR2 YFSETQ. This CDR3 comprises 12 residues. CDR3 loop: CAGQGDRETQYF. The DNA of the CDR3 is TGTGCCGGCCAGGGGGACAGGGAGACCCAGTACTTC.

The genes are TRBV7-3 and TRBJ1-5; D is unresolved. V lost 6 bases and J lost 11, with 23 bases in between. Germline CDR1 reads SGHTA; CDR2 reads FQGTGA. The CDR3 spans 15 residues. The CDR3 sequence: CASSSGGSWGETQHF. The CDR3 bases are TGTGCCAGCAGTTCTGGCGGGTCTTGGGGAGAGACCCAGCATTTT.

This chain links TRBV7-6 with TRBJ1-6, with D possibly matching TRBD1 (6 bases). The CDR3 is 16 residues long. The V end lost 3 bases, the J end lost 16 bases, and 25 bases lay between the germline ends. CDR1 SGHVS and CDR2 FNYEAQ come from the germline V gene. CDR3 DNA sequence: TGTGCCAGCAGCTTGGGGGACAATGAGCAGATCTTCGGGCTCCACTTT. Protein sequence: CASSLGDNEQIFGLHF.

This clonotype was observed many times. This chain connects TRBV29-1 to TRBJ2-3; 11 positions match TRBD2. The CDR3 covers 14 residues. J was trimmed by 3 bases and V by 7 bases; bases with no gene match: 6. From germline, CDR1 is SQVTM and CDR2 ANQGSEA. The CDR3 loop reads CSADLAGGTDTQYF. The CDR3 bases are TGCAGCGCGGACCTAGCGGGAGGTACAGATACGCAGTATTTT.

As regards this clonotype: As the CDR3 is not closed by the conserved phenylalanine or tryptophan, this likely results from a read error. The DNA is omitted, as the CDR3 cannot be located on it reliably, and the CDR3 follows TCRdb's listing. The chain joins TRBV9 to TRBJ2-4; the table's D gene call, TRBD1, was not cross checked with the DNA. CDR1 is SGDLS and CDR2 is YYNGEE in the germline V gene. From its first to its last residue, the CDR3 has 12 amino acids. This CDR3 is CASSSGDSFYNY.

The chain carries TRBV9 and TRBJ1-1; TRBD1 matches at 10 bases. V dropped 3 bases and J dropped 11; count of bases not matched to a gene: 10. The CDR3 is 14 residues long. Germline V CDR1 and CDR2: SGDLS, YYNGEE. The CDR3 sequence: CASSAARQGARAFF. CDR3 sequence (DNA): TGTGCCAGCAGCGCCGCCCGACAGGGGGCGAGGGCTTTCTTT.

J is TRBJ1-1 and V is TRBV2; possible D gene TRBD1, 5 bases. The CDR3 sequence is 16 residues long. CDR1 is SNHLY, CDR2 FYNNEI, per germline. Between the trimmed V and J ends, which lost 6 bases and 0 bases, there was a span of 17 bases. CDR3 region: CASSAGVNRMNTEAFF. CDR3 coding DNA: TGTGCCAGCAGCGCTGGGGTTAACAGGATGAACACTGAAGCTTTCTTT.

Note on this clonotype: A read error may produce the germline difference seen at one junction end. The chain recombines TRBV2 with TRBJ2-1; no clear D gene. This CDR3 contains 13 residues. Looked up from germline, CDR1 is SNHLY and CDR2 is FYNNEI. The CDR3 loop reads CASGVTGSNAQFF. DNA of the CDR3: TGTGCCAGCGGGGTGACTGGCTCGAATGCGCAGTTCTTT.

V usage is TRBV7-9 and J usage is TRBJ1-3, with 7 nucleotides matching TRBD1. The CDR3 sequence is 13 residues long. Unmatched junction bases numbered 4, after V lost 5 bases and J lost 6 bases. CDR1 and CDR2 from the germline V gene are SEHNR and FQNEAQ (reference sequence). The CDR3 here is CASSPGQTNTIYF. Written as DNA, the CDR3 is TGTGCCAGCAGCCCGGGACAGACAAACACCATATATTTT.

This clonotype was recorded a few times. This chain joins TRBV19 and TRBJ1-5; no clear D gene. With 4 bases removed from V and 2 bases from J, the gap between germline ends came to 12 bases. This CDR3 has 15 residues. Germline assignment: CDR1 LNHDA and CDR2 SQIVND (reference sequence). CDR3 sequence reads: CASSRGFPGNQPQHF. The CDR3 bases are TGTGCCAGTAGTAGGGGTTTCCCTGGCAATCAGCCCCAGCATTTT.

This sequence joins TRBV15 and TRBJ2-1, with D unclear. The J call may be wrong; the DNA end is better matched by TRBJ2-7. Germline V gene data show CDR1 as LNHNV and CDR2 as YYDKDF (reference sequence). The CDR3 covers 14 residues. The CDR3 loop reads CATSRVSSQDEQYF. CDR3 sequence (DNA): TGTGCCACCAGCAGAGTGTCCAGCCAAGATGAGCAGTACTTC.

In this sample, this clonotype turned up a few times. This chain connects TRBV7-2 to TRBJ2-7; TRBD1 agrees at 8 bases. The CDR3 loop spans 14 amino acids. J was trimmed by 2 bases and V by 2 bases; bases with no gene match: 2. Germline lookup yields CDR1 SGHTA and CDR2 FQGNSA. CDR3 DNA: TGTGCCAGCAGCTTATTACAGGGGGCCTACGAGCAGTACTTC. Translation gives CASSLLQGAYEQYF. Full variable domain (outside the CDR3, taken from reference TRBV7-2 and TRBJ2-7): GAGVSQSPSNKVTEKGKDVELRCDPISGHTALYWYRQSLGQGLEFLIYFQGNSAPDKSGLPSDRFSAERTGGSVSTLTIQRTQQEDSAVYLCASSLLQGAYEQYFGPGTRLTVT.

As to this clonotype: A read error may account for a junction end that differs from germline. The J gene is TRBJ1-1, the V gene TRBV15; D gene uncertain. From germline, CDR1 is LNHNV and CDR2 YYDKDF (reference sequence). CDR3 length: 15 amino acids. The CDR3, as DNA: TGTGCCACCAGCATAGCTGCCGCACTGGGCTCTGAGCAGTACTTT. It translates to CATSIAAALGSEQYF.

Points on this clonotype: The CDR3 ends on some other residue instead of the conserved phenylalanine or tryptophan, so this is likely a read error. The DNA is left out, because the CDR3 cannot be placed on it with certainty; the CDR3 is given as TCRdb lists it. The V gene is TRBV7-8, the J gene TRBJ2-3; the table gives TRBD1 as D, unverified against the DNA. Germline CDR1 and CDR2: SGHVS and FQNEAQ. The CDR3 is 13 residues long, ends included. The CDR3 spells CASGVGGGAATYY.

This clonotype turned up a few times. The rearrangement uses TRBV24-1 and TRBJ2-7; D may be TRBD2 (5 bases). The CDR3 covers 13 residues. Trimming took 3 bases from V and 4 from J, leaving 9 bases between them. CDR1 is KGHDR and CDR2 is SFDVKD in the germline V gene. The CDR3 coding sequence is TGTGCCACCAGTGATAGCAGGACTTACGAGCAGTACTTC. Its protein product is CATSDSRTYEQYF.

V and J are TRBV12-3 or TRBV12-4 and TRBJ1-2, with 8 bases fitting TRBD1. CDR3 size: 16 residues. Trimming removed 2 bases from V and 7 bases from J; junction bases left unmatched: 12. The CDR3, as DNA: TGTGCCAGCAGTTTAATTCACCAGGGGGCTGGTGGTGGCTACACCTTC. Its protein is CASSLIHQGAGGGYTF.

The chain recombines TRBV20-1 with TRBJ2-7, with a possible D match to TRBD2 (6 bases). Between the trimmed V and J ends, which lost 6 bases and 6 bases, there was a span of 21 bases. CDR1 is DFQATT and CDR2 is SNEGSKA in the germline V gene (reference sequence). This CDR3 comprises 14 residues. As DNA, the CDR3 is TGCAGTGCCATATCGGGACTCTCTGTGGTCGAGCAGTACTTC. This encodes CSAISGLSVVEQYF.

The V and J genes are TRBV24-1 and TRBJ2-2, with D maybe TRBD1 (5 bases). V gave up 5 bases and J gave up 2 bases, with 5 bases separating them. The CDR3 has 13 residues. Per germline, CDR1 KGHDR and CDR2 SFDVKD. The CDR3 is CATSGGNTGELFF. The CDR3 DNA is TGTGCCACCAGTGGGGGCAACACCGGGGAGCTGTTTTTT.

Comment on this clonotype: Likely a read error: the CDR3 ends without its conserved phenylalanine or tryptophan. No DNA is shown, since the ends of the CDR3 on it are uncertain; the CDR3 is the one TCRdb lists. The CDR3 reads CASSRDRGNSPLH. V is TRBV7-6 and J is TRBJ2-7; the D call TRBD1 from the table was never checked on the DNA. Germline CDR1 and CDR2: SGHVS and FNYEAQ. Both ends counted, the CDR3 spans 13 residues.

The chain joins TRBV9 to TRBJ2-1, with 7 nucleotides matching TRBD2. Germline assignment: CDR1 SGDLS and CDR2 YYNGEE. V dropped 0 bases and J dropped 14; count of bases not matched to a gene: 14. This CDR3 is built from 15 residues. This CDR3 is CASSVGGGGENVEFF. DNA of the CDR3: TGTGCCAGCAGCGTAGGTGGGGGGGGAGAGAACGTGGAGTTCTTC.

Comment on this clonotype: A read error may produce the germline difference seen at one junction end. This chain connects TRBV15 to TRBJ2-5, with 8 bases lining up with TRBD1. This CDR3 contains 14 residues. Germline V lookup: CDR1 LNHNV, CDR2 YYDKDF (reference sequence). Here the CDR3 DNA reads TGTGCCACCAGCCGCGGCAGGGGGCAAGAGACCCAGCACTTC. Its translation is CATSRGRGQETQHF.

With respect to this clonotype: Possible read error: a much larger clone is one base away. Because the CDR3 is missing its conserved closing phenylalanine or tryptophan, this is likely a read error. Because the CDR3's place on the DNA is in doubt, the DNA is left out and the CDR3 is given as listed by TCRdb. The chain recombines TRBV9 with TRBJ2-3. Per germline, CDR1 SGDLS and CDR2 YYNGEE. The CDR3 extends over 13 residues, inclusive of both ends. The chain's CDR3 is CASSVGSDTPHFV.

This clonotype occurred a few times. This chain links TRBV20-1 with TRBJ2-3, with D tentatively TRBD2 (5 bases). Germline V lookup: CDR1 DFQATT, CDR2 SNEGSKA (reference sequence). CDR3 size: 15 residues. Trimming shortened V by 7 bases and J by 0 bases, and 17 bases separated the two germline ends. The CDR3 DNA reads as TGCAGTGTCAGAGCTCCTAGCCGTAGCACAGATACGCAGTATTTT. Protein sequence: CSVRAPSRSTDTQYF.

This clonotype was seen ten or more times. The genes are TRBV5-1 and TRBJ1-2, with D hard to call. CDR3 length: 15 amino acids. V was shortened by 1 base and J by 3 bases, with 13 bases between the two germline ends. Germline CDR1 is SGHRS and CDR2 is YFSETQ. CDR3 sequence: CASSLTDNLDYGYTF. DNA for the CDR3: TGCGCCAGCAGCTTGACAGATAACCTTGACTATGGCTACACCTTC.

The chain links TRBV7-9 to TRBJ1-1; no reliable D call. The germline V gene encodes CDR1 SEHNR and CDR2 FQNEAQ (reference sequence). The CDR3 is made up of 15 amino acids. Trimming shortened V by 5 bases and J by 14 bases, and 27 bases separated the two germline ends. The CDR3 region is CASSTDMRNSPEHFF. CDR3 DNA: TGTGCCAGCAGCACCGACATGAGGAATTCACCTGAACACTTCTTT.

As regards this clonotype: The junction shows a germline mismatch at one end, possibly a read error. The J gene is TRBJ2-3, the V gene TRBV5-1; D may be TRBD1 or TRBD2 (6 bases each). This CDR3 has 14 residues. Germline V CDR1 and CDR2: SGHRS, YFSETQ. CDR3 region: CASNAGGYVHTQYF. The DNA for the CDR3 is TGTGCCAGCAACGCCGGGGGCTATGTACATACGCAGTATTTT.

The chain combines TRBV7-8 with TRBJ2-2, with D maybe TRBD1 (5 bases). V lost 2 bases and J 7 bases, leaving 17 bases between the germline ends. Per germline, CDR1 SGHVS and CDR2 FQNEAQ. The CDR3 covers 16 residues. For the CDR3, the DNA is TGTGCCAGCAGCTTAAGGGGCGCGCCAAATGTCGGGGAGCTGTTTTTT. Its protein product is CASSLRGAPNVGELFF.

CDR3 nucleotide sequence: TGTGCCAGCAGCATGGGACAGGGTAGCTACGGGGCCAACGTCCTGACTTTC. This encodes CASSMGQGSYGANVLTF. The rearrangement uses TRBV5-4 and TRBJ2-6; 9 bases are shared with TRBD1. The CDR3 sequence is 17 residues long. J gave up 4 bases and V 4 bases, and 9 bases lay outside the gene matches. Looked up from germline, CDR1 is SGHNT and CDR2 is YYREEE (reference sequence). Full variable domain (remainder filled in from reference TRBV5-4 and TRBJ2-6): ETGVTQSPTHLIKTRGQQVTLRCSSQSGHNTVSWYQQALGQGPQFIFQYYREEENGRGNFPPRFSGLQFPNYSSELNVNALELDDSALYLCASSMGQGSYGANVLTFGAGSRLTVL.

The chain links TRBV7-3 to TRBJ2-4; 7 bases line up with TRBD2. The CDR3 covers 12 residues. The germline V gene encodes CDR1 SGHTA and CDR2 FQGTGA. V lost 6 bases to trimming and J lost 13 bases; unmatched junction nucleotides: 9. CDR3 coding DNA: TGTGCCAGCAGAGGAGCGGGGAGCATCCAGTACTTC. It is translated as CASRGAGSIQYF.